This TCR beta chain was recovered during a study of regulatory T cells in long-lasting Graves disease. Time point here: persistent/refractory GD, antithyroid drugs over 5 years with positive TRAb. The authors made the TCR library using RNA they extracted from PBMCs. This clonotype was observed a few times. Trimming stripped 2 bases from V and 4 bases from J, with 15 bases between. The CDR3 length is 15 residues. Germline loops: CDR1 SGHDT, CDR2 YYEEEE. With iRepertoire HTBI primers and Arm-PCR of CDR3 regions, TCR beta libraries were built. In TCRdb, the multiplex PCR reads were re-called with MiXCR into one record per CDR3 protein. The table has some 450,000 distinct CDR3 sequences, about 25% seen once.

The TCR comes from a female donor with Graves disease. This chain joins TRBV5-6 and TRBJ1-1; D may be TRBD1 (5 bases). The sequencing here drew on peripheral blood mononuclear cells (PBMCs), taken when the disease was refractory, from a patient treated with antithyroid drugs. CDR3 amino acids: CASSFGSGRSTEAFF. Written as DNA, the CDR3 is TGTGCCAGCAGCTTCGGGTCAGGGAGGTCCACTGAAGCTTTCTTT.